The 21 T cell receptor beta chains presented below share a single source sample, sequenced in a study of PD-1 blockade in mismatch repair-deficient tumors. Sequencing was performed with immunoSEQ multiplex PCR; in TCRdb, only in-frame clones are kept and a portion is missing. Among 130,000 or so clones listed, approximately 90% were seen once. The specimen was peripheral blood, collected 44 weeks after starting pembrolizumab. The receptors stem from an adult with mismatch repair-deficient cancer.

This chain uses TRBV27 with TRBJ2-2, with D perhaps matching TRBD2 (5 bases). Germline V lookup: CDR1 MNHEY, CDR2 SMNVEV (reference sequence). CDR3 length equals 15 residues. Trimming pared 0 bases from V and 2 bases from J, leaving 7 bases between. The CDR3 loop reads CASSLSSGNTGELFF. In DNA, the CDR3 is TGTGCCAGCAGTTTATCATCGGGAAACACCGGGGAGCTGTTTTTT.

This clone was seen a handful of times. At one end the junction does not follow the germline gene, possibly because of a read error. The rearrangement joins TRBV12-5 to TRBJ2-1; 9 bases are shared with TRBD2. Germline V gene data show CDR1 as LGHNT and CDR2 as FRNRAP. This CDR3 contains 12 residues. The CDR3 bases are TGTGCTAGTGGTTTGTCCTCTAGCGGGAATATCTTC. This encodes CASGLSSSGNIF.

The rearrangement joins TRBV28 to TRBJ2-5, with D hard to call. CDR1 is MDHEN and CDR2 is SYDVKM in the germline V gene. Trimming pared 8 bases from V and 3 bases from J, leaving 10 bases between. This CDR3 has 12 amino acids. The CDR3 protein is CASRSTEETQYF. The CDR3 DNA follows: TGTGCCAGCCGATCCACAGAAGAGACCCAGTACTTC.

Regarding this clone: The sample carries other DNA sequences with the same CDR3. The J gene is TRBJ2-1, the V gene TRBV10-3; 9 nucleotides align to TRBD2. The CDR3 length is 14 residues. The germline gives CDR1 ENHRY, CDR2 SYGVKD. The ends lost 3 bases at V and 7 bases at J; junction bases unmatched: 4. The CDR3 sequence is CAISDRAGGNEQFF. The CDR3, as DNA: TGTGCCATCAGTGATCGAGCGGGAGGTAATGAGCAGTTCTTC.

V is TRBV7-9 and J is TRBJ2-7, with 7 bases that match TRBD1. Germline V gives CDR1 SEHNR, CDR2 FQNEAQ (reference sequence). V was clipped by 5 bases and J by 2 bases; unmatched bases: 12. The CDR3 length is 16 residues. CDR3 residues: CASSPKFRDSPYEQYF. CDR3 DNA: TGTGCCAGCAGCCCCAAATTCCGGGACAGCCCCTACGAGCAGTACTTC. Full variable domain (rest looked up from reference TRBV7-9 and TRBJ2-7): DTGVSQNPRHKITKRGQNVTFRCDPISEHNRLYWYRQTLGQGPEFLTYFQNEAQLEKSRLLSDRFSAERPKGSFSTLEIQRTEQGDSAMYLCASSPKFRDSPYEQYFGPGTRLTVT.

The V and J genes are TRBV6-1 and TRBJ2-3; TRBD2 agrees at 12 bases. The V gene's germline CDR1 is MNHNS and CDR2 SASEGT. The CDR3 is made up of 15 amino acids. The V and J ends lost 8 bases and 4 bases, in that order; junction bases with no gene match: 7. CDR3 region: CASGRLAGASDTQYF. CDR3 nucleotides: TGTGCCAGCGGTCGACTAGCGGGAGCGTCAGATACGCAGTATTTT.

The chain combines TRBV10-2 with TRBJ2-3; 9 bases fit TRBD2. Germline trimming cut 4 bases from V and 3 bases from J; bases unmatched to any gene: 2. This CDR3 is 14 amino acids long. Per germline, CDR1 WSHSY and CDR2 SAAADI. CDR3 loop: CASSGLAGTDTQYF. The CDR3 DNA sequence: TGCGCCAGCAGTGGTCTAGCGGGGACAGATACGCAGTATTTT.

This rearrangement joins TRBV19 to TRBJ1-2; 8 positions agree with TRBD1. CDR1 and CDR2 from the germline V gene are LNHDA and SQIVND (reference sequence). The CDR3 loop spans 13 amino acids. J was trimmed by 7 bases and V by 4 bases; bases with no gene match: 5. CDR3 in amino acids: CASSNLDRGGYTF. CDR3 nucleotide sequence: TGTGCCAGTAGTAACCTCGACAGGGGTGGCTACACCTTC.

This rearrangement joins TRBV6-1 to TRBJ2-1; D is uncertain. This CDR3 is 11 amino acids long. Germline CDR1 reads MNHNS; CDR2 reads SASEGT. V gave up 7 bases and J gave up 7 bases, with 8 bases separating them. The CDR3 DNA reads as TGTGCCAGCACCCTTCAGAATGAGCAGTTCTTC. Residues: CASTLQNEQFF.

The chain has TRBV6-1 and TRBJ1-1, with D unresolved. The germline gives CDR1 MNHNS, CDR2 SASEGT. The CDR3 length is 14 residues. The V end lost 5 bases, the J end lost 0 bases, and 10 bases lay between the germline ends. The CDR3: CASSRTVMNTEAFF. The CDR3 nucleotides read TGTGCCAGCAGTCGCACAGTCATGAACACTGAAGCTTTCTTT.

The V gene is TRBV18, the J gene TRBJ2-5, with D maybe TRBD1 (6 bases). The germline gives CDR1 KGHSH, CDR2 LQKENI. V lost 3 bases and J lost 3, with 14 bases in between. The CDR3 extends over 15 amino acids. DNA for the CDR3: TGTGCCAGCTCACCCCGGGCACAGGGTAAAGAGACCCAGTACTTC. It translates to CASSPRAQGKETQYF.

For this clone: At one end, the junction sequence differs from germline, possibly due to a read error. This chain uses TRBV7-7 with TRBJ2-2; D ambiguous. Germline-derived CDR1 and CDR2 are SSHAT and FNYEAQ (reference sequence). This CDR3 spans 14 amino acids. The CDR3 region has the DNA TGTGCTAGCAGCTTAGAGGTCAACACCGGGGAGCTGTTTTTT. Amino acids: CASSLEVNTGELFF.

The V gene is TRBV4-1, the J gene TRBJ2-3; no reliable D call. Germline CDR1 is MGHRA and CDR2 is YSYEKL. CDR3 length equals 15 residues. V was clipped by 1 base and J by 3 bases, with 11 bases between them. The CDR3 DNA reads TGCGCCAGCAGCCAAGGGCCAGGTCCGACAGATACGCAGTATTTT. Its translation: CASSQGPGPTDTQYF.

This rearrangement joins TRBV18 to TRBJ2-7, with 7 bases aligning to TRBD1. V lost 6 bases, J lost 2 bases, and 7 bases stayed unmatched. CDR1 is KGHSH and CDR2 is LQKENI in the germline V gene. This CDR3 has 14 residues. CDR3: CASSQPGQPYEQYF. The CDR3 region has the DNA TGTGCCAGCTCGCAACCGGGACAGCCCTACGAGCAGTACTTC.

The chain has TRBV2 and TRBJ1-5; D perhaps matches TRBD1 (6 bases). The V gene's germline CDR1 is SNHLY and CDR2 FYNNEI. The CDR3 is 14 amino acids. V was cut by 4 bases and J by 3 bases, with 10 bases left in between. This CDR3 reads CASSVQGYNQPQHF. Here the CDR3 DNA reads TGTGCCAGCAGTGTACAGGGCTACAATCAGCCCCAGCATTTT.

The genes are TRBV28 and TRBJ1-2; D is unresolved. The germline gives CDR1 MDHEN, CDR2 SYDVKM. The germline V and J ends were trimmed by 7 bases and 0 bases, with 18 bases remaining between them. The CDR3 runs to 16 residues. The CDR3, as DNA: TGTGCCAGCACCTTGGGCGGTACGAGAGCTAACTATGGCTACACCTTC. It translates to CASTLGGTRANYGYTF.

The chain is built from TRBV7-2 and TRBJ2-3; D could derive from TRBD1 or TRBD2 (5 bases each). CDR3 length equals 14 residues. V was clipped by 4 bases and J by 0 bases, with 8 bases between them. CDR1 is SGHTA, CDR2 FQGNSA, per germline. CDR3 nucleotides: TGTGCCAGCAGCTCGGGACGTAGCACAGATACGCAGTATTTT. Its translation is CASSSGRSTDTQYF.

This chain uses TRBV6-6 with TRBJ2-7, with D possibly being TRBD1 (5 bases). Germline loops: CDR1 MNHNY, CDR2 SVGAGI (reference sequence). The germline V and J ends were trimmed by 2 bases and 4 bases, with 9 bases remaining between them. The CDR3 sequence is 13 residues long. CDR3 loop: CASSYQTEYEQYF. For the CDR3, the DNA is TGTGCCAGCAGTTACCAGACAGAATACGAGCAGTACTTC.

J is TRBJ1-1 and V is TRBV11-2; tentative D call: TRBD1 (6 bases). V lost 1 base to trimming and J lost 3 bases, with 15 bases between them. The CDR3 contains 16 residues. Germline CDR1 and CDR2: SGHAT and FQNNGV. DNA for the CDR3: TGTGCCAGCAGCTTAGTGGGGGGCCGAGTTGACACTGAAGCTTTCTTT. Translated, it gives CASSLVGGRVDTEAFF.

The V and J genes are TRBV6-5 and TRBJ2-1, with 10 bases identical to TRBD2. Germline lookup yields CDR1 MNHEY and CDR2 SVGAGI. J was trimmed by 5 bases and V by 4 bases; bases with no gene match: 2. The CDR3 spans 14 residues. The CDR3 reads CASSLAGGHNEQFF. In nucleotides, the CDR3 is TGTGCCAGCAGTTTAGCGGGAGGCCACAATGAGCAGTTCTTC.

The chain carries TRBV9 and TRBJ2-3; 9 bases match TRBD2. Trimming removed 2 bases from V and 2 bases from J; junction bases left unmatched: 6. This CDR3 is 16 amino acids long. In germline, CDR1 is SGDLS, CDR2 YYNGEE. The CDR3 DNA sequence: TGTGCCAGCAGCGTTAGCGGGAGTCTCCTCACAGATACGCAGTATTTT. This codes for CASSVSGSLLTDTQYF.